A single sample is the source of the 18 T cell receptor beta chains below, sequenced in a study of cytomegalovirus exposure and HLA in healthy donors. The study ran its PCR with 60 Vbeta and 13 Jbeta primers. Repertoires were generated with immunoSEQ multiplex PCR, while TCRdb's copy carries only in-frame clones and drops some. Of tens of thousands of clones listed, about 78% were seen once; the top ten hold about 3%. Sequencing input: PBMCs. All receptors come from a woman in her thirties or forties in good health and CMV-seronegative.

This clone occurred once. This chain's CDR3 is CASSLGLGGYEQYF. Written as DNA, the CDR3 is TGTGCCAGCAGCTTGGGGTTAGGGGGCTACGAGCAGTACTTC. The chain is built from TRBV5-6 and TRBJ2-7, with TRBD1 as a possible D gene (6 bases). Trimming left V 0 bases short and J 3 bases short, with 10 bases between. CDR1 and CDR2 from the germline V gene are SGHDT and YYEEEE. The CDR3 is 14 residues long.

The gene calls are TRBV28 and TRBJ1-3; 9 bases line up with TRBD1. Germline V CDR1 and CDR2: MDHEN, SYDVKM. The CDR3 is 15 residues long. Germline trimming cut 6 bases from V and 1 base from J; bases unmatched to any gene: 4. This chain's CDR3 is CASRTGGPSGNTIYF. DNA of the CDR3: TGTGCCAGCAGGACAGGGGGTCCATCTGGAAACACCATATATTTT.

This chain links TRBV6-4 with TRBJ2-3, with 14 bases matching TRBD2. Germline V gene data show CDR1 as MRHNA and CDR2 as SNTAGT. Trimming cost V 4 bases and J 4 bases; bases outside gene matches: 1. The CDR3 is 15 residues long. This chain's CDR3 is CASSGLAGGPDTQYF. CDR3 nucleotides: TGTGCCAGCAGTGGACTAGCGGGAGGGCCAGATACGCAGTATTTT.

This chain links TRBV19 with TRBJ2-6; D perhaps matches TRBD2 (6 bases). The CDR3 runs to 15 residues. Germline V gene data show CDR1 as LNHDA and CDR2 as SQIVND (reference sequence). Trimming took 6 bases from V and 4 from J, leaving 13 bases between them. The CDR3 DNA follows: TGTGCCAGTAGACCCTCCGGGAGAGGGGCCAACGTCCTGACTTTC. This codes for CASRPSGRGANVLTF.

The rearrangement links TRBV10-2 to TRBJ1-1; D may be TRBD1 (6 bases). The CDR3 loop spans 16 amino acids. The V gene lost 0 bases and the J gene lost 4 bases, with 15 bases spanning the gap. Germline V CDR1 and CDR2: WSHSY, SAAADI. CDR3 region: CASSESGGPLITEAFF. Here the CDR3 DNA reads TGCGCCAGCAGTGAGTCGGGGGGGCCGTTGATCACTGAAGCTTTCTTT.

CDR3 nucleotide sequence: TGTGCCAGCAGTTACGACGTTAGCGGGAGAACAGATACGCAGTATTTT. This gives the protein CASSYDVSGRTDTQYF. J is TRBJ2-3 and V is TRBV6-5; 9 bases fit TRBD2. The CDR3 is made up of 16 amino acids. With 2 bases clipped from V and 3 bases from J, the junction kept 6 bases outside the gene matches. In germline, CDR1 is MNHEY, CDR2 SVGAGI.

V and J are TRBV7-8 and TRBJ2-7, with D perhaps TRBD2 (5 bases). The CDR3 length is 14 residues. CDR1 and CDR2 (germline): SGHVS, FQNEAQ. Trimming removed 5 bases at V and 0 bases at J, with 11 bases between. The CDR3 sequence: CASSRREPSYEQYF. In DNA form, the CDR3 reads TGTGCCAGCAGCCGACGGGAACCCTCCTACGAGCAGTACTTC.

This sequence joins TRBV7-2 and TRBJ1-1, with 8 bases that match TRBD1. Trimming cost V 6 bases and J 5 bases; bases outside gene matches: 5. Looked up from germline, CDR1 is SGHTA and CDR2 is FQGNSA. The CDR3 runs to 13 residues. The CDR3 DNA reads TGTGCCAGCAGGACTCAGGGGGCGACTGAAGCTTTCTTT. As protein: CASRTQGATEAFF.

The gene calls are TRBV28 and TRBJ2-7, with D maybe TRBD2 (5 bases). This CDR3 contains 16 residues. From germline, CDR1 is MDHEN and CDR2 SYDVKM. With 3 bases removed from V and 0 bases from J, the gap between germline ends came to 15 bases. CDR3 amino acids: CASSLPDSRASYEQYF. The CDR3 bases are TGTGCCAGCAGTTTGCCGGACTCGCGGGCCTCCTACGAGCAGTACTTC.

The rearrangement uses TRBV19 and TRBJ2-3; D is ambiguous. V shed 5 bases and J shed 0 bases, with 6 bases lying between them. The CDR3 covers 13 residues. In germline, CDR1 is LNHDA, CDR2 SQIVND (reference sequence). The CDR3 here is CASSPSSTDTQYF. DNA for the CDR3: TGTGCCAGTAGTCCGAGTAGCACAGATACGCAGTATTTT.

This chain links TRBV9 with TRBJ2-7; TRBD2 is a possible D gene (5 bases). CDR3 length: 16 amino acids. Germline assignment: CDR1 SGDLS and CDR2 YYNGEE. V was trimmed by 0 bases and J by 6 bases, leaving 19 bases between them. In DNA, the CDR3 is TGTGCCAGCAGCGTAGGCTCCACCCATGAGGGCTCCGAGCAGTACTTC. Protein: CASSVGSTHEGSEQYF.

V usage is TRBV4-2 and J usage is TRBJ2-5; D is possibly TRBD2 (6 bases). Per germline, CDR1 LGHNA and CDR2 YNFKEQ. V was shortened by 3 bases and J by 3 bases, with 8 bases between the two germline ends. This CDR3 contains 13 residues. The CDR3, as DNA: TGTGCCAGCAGCCAGCGGGGTGAAGAGACCCAGTACTTC. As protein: CASSQRGEETQYF.

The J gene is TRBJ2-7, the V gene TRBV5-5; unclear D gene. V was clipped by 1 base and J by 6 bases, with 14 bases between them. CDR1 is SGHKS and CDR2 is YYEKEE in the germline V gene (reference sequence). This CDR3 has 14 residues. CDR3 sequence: CASSLQAPHFEQYF. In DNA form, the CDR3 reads TGTGCCAGCAGCTTGCAGGCCCCACACTTCGAGCAGTACTTC.

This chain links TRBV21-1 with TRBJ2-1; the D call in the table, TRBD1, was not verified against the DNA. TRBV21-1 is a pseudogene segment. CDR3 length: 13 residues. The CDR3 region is CASSKTGAGEQFF. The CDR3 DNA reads TGTGCCAGCAGCAAGACAGGGGCAGGTGAGCAGTTCTTC.

Here the CDR3 reads CASSSLRLAGAPETQYF. The DNA for the CDR3 is TGTGCCAGCAGCTCCCTTCGACTAGCGGGAGCACCAGAGACCCAGTACTTC. The chain combines TRBV11-2 with TRBJ2-5; TRBD2 aligns across 12 bases. The V and J ends lost 4 bases and 4 bases, in that order; junction bases with no gene match: 10. The CDR3 loop spans 17 amino acids. CDR1 and CDR2 from the germline V gene are SGHAT and FQNNGV.

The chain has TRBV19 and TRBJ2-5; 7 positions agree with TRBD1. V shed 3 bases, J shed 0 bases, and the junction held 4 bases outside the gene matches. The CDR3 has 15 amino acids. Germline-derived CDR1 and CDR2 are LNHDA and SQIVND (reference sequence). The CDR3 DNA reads TGTGCCAGTAGTATTGGGACAGTCCACCAAGAGACCCAGTACTTC. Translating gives CASSIGTVHQETQYF.

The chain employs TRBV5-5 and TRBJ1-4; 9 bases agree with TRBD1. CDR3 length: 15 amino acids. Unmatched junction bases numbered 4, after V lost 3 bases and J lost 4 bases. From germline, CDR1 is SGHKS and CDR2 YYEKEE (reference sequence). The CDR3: CASSSGTGNNEKLFF. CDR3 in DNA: TGTGCCAGCAGCTCCGGGACAGGGAATAATGAAAAACTGTTTTTT.

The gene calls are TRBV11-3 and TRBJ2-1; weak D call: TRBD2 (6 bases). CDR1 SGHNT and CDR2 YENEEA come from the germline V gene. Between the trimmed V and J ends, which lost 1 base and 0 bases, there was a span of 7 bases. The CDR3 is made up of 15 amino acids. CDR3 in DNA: TGTGCCAGCAGCTTAGCTAGCGCCTCCTACAATGAGCAGTTCTTC. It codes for CASSLASASYNEQFF.